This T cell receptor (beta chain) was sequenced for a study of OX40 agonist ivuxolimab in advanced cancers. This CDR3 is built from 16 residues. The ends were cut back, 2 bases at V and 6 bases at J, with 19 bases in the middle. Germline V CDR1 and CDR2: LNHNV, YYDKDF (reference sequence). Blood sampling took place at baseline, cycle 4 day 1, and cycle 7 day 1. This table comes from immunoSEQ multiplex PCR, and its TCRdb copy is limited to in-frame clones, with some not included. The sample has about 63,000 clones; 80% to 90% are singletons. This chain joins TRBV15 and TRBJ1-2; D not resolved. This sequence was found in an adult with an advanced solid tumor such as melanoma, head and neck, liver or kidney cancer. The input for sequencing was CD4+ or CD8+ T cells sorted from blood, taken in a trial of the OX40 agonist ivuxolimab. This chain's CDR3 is CATSRSRTVEGNGYTF. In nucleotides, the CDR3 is TGTGCCACCAGCAGATCCAGGACCGTGGAAGGAAATGGCTACACCTTC. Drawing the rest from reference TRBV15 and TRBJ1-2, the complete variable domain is DAMVIQNPRYQVTQFGKPVTLSCSQTLNHNVMYWYQQKSSQAPKLLFHYYDKDFNNEADTPDNFQSRRPNTSFCFLDIRSPGLGDTAMYLCATSRSRTVEGNGYTFGSGTRLTVV.